This T cell receptor beta chain was found in a study of T cell changes during pregnancy in multiple sclerosis. Germline V lookup: CDR1 SGHTA, CDR2 FQGTGA. Trimming cost V 5 bases and J 1 base, with 18 bases left between them. This CDR3 region has 18 residues. This table comes from immunoSEQ multiplex PCR, and its TCRdb copy is limited to in-frame clones, with some not included. The data hold tens of thousands of clones, with 90% observed a single time. The sample here was CD4+ T cells from peripheral blood mononuclear cells, taken in the second trimester of pregnancy. This chain joins TRBV7-3 and TRBJ2-6, with TRBD2 as a possible D gene (5 bases). The clonotype comes from a female donor with multiple sclerosis, enrolled in a pregnancy study. CDR3 bases: TGTGCCAGCAGCCTATCGGCCGGGGTTGAGTCTGGGGCCAACGTCCTGACTTTC. This codes for CASSLSAGVESGANVLTF.